Sequencing of this TCR beta chain was carried out in a study of blood T cell repertoires in COVID-19. Study information: Donors in the United States, Italy and Spain gave samples during acute or convalescent COVID-19.

Individuals aged roughly 18 to 95 years were recruited from roughly 23 US areas. This CDR3 has 12 residues. The germline gives CDR1 GTSNPN, CDR2 SVGIG (reference sequence). V lost 4 bases to trimming and J lost 7 bases, with 10 bases between them. Clones were read by immunoSEQ multiplex PCR, and TCRdb kept only the in-frame ones, dropping some. The data contain 280,000 or so clones, nearly 90% of them singletons. The material sequenced was PBMCs or T cells enriched from blood (not recorded which). This clonotype originated in a woman aged 18-29 years with acute COVID-19. The V gene is TRBV30, the J gene TRBJ1-4, with D hard to call. Here the CDR3 reads CAWMYAGEKLFF. CDR3 nucleotide sequence: TGTGCCTGGATGTACGCGGGTGAAAAACTGTTTTTT. Full variable domain (rest looked up from reference TRBV30 and TRBJ1-4): SQTIHQWPATLVQPVGSPLSLECTVEGTSNPNLYWYRQAAGRGLQLLFYSVGIGQISSEVPQNLSASRPQDRQFILSSKKLLLSDSGFYLCAWMYAGEKLFFGSGTQLSVL.